This TCR beta chain is from a study of beta chain features in type 1 diabetes. Study-level results: Type 1 diabetes patients had moderately but significantly shorter TCRB CDR3s in all four CD4+ subsets. Sampled from patients, naive, central memory and Treg TCRB repertoires appeared more similar than those sampled from healthy donors.

This clone was counted only a few times. The antigen remains undetermined. V lost 2 bases and J 5 bases, leaving 10 bases between the germline ends. This CDR3 contains 14 residues. From germline, CDR1 is MDHEN and CDR2 SYDVKM. The investigators reverse transcribed all of the isolated RNA, so they sequenced expressed TCRB transcripts. Naive, central memory and regulatory T cell samples averaged roughly 3.7 million immunoSEQ reads each. The protocol was immunoSEQ multiplex PCR, while the TCRdb copy is restricted to in-frame clones and leaves out a portion. Found here are some 44,000 clones, about half of them singletons; the top ten hold approximately 2.1%.

The sequence was obtained from a woman aged 18 to 35 in good health. The chain combines TRBV28 with TRBJ1-5; no firm D call. The sample consisted of Tregs from blood. CDR3: CASSLEGRHQPQHF. CDR3 DNA sequence: TGTGCCAGCAGTTTAGAGGGAAGGCATCAGCCCCAGCATTTT.